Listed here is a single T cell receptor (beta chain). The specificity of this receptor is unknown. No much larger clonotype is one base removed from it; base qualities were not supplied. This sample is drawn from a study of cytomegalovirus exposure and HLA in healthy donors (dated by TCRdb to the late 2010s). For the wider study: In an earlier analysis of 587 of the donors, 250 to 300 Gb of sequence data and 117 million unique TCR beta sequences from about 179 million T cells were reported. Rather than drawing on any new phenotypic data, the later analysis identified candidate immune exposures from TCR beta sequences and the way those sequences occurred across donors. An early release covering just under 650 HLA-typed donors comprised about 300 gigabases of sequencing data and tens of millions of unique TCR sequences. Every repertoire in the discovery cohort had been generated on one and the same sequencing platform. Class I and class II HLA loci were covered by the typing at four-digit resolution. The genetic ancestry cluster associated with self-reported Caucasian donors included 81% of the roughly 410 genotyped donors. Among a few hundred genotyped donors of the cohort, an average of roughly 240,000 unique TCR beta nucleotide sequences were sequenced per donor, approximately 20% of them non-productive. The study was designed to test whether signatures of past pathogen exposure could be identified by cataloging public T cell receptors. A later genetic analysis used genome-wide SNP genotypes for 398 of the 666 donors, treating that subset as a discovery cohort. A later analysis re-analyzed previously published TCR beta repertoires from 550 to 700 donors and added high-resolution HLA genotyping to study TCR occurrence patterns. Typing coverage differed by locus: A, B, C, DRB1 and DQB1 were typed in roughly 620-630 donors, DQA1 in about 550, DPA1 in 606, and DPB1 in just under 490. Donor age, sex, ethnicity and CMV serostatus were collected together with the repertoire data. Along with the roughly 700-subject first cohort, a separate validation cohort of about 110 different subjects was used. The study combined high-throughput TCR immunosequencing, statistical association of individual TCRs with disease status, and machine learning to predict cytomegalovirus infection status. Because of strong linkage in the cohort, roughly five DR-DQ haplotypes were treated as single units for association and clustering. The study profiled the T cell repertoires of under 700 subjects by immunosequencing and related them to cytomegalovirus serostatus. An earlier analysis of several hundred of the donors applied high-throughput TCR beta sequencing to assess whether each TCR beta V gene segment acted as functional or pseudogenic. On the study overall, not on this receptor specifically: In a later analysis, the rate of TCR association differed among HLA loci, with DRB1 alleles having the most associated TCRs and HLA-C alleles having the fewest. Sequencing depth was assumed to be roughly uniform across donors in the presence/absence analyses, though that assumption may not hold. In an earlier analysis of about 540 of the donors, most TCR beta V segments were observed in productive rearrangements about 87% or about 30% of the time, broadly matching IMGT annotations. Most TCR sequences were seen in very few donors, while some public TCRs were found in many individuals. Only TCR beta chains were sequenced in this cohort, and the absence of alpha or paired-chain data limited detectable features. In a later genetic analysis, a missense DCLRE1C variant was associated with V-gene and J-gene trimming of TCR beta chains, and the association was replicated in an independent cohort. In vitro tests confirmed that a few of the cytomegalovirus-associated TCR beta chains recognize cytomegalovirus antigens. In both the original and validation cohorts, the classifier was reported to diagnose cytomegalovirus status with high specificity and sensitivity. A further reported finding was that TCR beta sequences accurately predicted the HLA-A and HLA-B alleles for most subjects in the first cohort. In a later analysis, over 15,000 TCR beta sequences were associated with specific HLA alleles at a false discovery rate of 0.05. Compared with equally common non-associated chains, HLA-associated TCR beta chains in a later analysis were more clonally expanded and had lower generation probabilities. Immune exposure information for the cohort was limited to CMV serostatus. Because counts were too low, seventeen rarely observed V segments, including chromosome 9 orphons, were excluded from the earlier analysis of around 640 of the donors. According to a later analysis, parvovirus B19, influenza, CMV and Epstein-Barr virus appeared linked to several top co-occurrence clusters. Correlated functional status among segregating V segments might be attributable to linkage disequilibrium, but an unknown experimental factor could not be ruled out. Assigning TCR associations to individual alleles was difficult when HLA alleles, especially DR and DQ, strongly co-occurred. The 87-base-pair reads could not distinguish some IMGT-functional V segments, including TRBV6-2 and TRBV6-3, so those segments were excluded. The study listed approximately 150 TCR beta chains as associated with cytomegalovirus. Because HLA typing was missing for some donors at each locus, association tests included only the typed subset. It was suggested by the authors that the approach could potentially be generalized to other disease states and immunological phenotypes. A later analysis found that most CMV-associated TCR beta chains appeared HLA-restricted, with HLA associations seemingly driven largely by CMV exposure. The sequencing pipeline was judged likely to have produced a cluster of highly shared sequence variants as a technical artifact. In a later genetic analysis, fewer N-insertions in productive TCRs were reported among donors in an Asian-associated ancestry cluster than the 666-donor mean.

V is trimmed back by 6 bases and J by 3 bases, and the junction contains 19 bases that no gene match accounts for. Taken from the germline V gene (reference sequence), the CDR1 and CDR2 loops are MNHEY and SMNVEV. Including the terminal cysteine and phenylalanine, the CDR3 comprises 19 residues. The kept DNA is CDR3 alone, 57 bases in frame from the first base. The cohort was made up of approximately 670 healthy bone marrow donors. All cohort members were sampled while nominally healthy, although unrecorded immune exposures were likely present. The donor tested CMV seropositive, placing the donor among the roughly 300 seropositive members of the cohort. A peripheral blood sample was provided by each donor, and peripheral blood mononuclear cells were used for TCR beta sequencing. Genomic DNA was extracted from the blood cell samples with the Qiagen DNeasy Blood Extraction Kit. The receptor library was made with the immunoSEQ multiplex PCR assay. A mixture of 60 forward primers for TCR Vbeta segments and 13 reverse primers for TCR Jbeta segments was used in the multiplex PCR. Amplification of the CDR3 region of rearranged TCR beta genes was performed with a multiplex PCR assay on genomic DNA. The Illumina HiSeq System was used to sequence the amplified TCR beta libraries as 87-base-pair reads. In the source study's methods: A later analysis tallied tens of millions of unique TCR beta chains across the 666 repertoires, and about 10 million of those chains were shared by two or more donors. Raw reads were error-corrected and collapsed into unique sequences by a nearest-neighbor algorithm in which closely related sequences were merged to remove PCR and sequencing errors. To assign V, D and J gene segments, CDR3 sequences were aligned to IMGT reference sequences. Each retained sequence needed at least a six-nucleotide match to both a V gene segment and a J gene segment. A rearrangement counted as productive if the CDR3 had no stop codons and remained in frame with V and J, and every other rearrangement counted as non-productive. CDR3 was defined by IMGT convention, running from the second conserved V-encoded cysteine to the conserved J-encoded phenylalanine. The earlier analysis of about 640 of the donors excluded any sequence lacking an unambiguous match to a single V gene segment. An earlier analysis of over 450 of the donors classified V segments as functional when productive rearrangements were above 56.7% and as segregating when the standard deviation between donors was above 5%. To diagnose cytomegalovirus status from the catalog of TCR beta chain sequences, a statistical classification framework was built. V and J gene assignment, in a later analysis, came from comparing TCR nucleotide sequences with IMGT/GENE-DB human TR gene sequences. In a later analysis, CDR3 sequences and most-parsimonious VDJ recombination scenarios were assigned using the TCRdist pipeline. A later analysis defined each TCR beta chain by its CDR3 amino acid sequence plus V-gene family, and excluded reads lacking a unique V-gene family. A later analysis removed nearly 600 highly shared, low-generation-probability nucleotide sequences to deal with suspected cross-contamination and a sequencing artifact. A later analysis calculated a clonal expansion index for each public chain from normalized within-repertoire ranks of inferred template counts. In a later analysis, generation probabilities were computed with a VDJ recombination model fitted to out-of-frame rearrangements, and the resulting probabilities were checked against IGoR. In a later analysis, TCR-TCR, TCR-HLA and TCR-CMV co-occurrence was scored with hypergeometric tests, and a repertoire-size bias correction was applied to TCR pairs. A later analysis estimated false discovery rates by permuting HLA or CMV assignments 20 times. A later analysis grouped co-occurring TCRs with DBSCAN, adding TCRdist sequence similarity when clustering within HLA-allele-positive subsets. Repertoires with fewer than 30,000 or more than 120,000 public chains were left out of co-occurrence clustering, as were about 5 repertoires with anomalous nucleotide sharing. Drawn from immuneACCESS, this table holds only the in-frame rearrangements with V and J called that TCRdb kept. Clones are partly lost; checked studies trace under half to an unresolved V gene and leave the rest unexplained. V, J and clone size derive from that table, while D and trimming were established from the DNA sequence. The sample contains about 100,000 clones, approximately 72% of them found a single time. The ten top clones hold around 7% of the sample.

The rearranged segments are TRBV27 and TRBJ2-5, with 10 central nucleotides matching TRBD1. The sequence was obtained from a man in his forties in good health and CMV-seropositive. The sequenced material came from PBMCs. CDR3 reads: CASSLRPGTGAGSKETQYF. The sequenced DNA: TGTGCCAGCAGCTTACGTCCCGGGACAGGGGCCGGGTCTAAAGAGACCCAGTACTTC.